The T cell receptor (beta chain) described here comes from a study of post-analysis software for immune sequencing data. At the level of the study: Relapsing-remitting, secondary progressive and progressive-relapsing multiple sclerosis were all included among the disease courses.

With regard to this clonotype: Its specificity is not known.

The CDR3 length is 13 residues. V gave up 6 bases and J gave up 2 bases, with 10 bases separating them. Tagging with unique molecular identifiers was a feature of the TCR beta cDNA libraries. Around 500,000 cDNA molecules were obtained from 1 to 10 million T cells. TCRdb re-analysed the PCR reads in MiXCR, keeping a single row per CDR3 protein. The sample has 740,000 or so distinct CDR3 sequences; roughly 50% are singletons. Regarding the study as a whole: About 5 TRBV segments occurring more often in patients than controls included TRBV5-6, TRBV5-1 and TRBV20-1. Batch-mates among the samples co-clustered strongly by F measure. Significantly decreased normalized Chao1 diversity was recorded for multiple sclerosis patients relative to controls.

The gene calls are TRBV12-3 or TRBV12-4 and TRBJ2-5; no clear D gene. This clonotype originated in a girl under 18 with multiple sclerosis. Sample: blood. CDR3 nucleotide sequence: TGTGCCAGCAGCCACAGTGAGCAAGAGACCCAGTACTTC. Its translation: CASSHSEQETQYF.